This T cell receptor beta chain was sequenced in a study of blood T cells in healthy people across ages (dated by TCRdb to 2015 to 2017). In terms of the full investigation: In model experiments, template switching captured about one uniquely barcoded TCR beta cDNA molecule for every two T cells. Using deep sequencing normalized with unique cDNA molecular identifiers, the study measured how TCR beta repertoire diversity changes with age. To avoid experimental bias, donors of different ages were spread randomly across the sequencing lanes. For two donors (one aged 18 to 30 and one aged 80 or older), the study analyzed two additional independent replicas of 1 million unique cDNA reads from the same blood draw. Four age groups were formed from the donors: young (average roughly 15 years), middle-aged (approximately 40), aged (roughly 56) and long-lived (about 80). What the work shows at the level of the full study, not this receptor alone: Observed TCR beta diversity correlated strongly with the percentage of naive T cells measured by flow cytometry. Estimates of total diversity from one million sequenced T cells were regarded as lower bounds and underestimates. Compared with the aged group, more naive CD4+ T cells, fewer expanded clones and increased TCR diversity were shown by the long-lived group, suggesting age selection. The CMV infection status of donors was not known, potentially confounding age-related changes in expanded clonotypes. As age increased, observed TCR beta diversity per million T cells dropped in a roughly linear way, and a significant reduction was already evident by age 40. Bulk unsorted PBMC profiling prevented conclusive comparison of naive and antigen-experienced compartments.

To note about this clonotype: Its antigen target is currently unknown. No per-base quality is available; no much larger clone lies one base away.

The donors were around 39 Caucasian individuals from Russia, aged roughly 6 to 90 years, who were systemically healthy. Each donor gave around 9.9 milliliters of peripheral blood, collected into EDTA-treated Vacutainer tubes. PBMCs were isolated by Ficoll-Paque density-gradient centrifugation, with at least 6 million obtained per sample. Trizol reagent was used to extract total RNA from the PBMCs, yielding at least 6 micrograms per sample. Naive CD45RAhigh/CD27high T cell percentages were measured by flow cytometry on a PBMC aliquot from every donor. Library construction relied on 5' RACE. Instrument used: Illumina HiSeq 2500. A second PCR of about 6 to 11 cycles was run with a J-beta primer mix and a sample-barcoded 5' primer. Each TCR beta cDNA molecule received a unique molecular identifier from a template-switch 5' adaptor carrying 12 random nucleotides. Each sample yielded at least 3 million CDR3-containing paired-end reads. The Mint cDNA synthesis kit, primed by a TRBC-specific oligonucleotide, was used to synthesize first-strand cDNA from all RNA. Following uracil-DNA glycosylase treatment, a first 18-cycle PCR with universal primers M1SS and BC2_uni_R was performed on all cDNA. As for the authors' bioinformatics: For normalization, 1 million high-quality reads were randomly selected from each sample, with every read carrying a distinct molecular identifier. Reads sharing molecular identifiers were discarded rather than binned into consensus sequences. MiTCR, with a Q25 quality threshold and the strictest error-elimination algorithm, was used for CDR3 identification, clonotype clustering and error correction. A nonparametric unseen species model with Euler transformation was used to estimate a lower bound on total TCR beta diversity. Using fastp at Q25 and MiXCR, TCRdb reprocessed the public reads and kept productive beta chains. Duplicate CDR3 protein sequences are folded into a single record with the most common DNA and genes. These V and J calls rely on TCRdb rather than the paper's analysis. The sample table shows over a million distinct CDR3 sequences, and 59% are seen once. Clones ranked in the top ten supply 5.5% to 8% of the sample.

The CDR3 goes from the cysteine to the phenylalanine over 14 residues. Just the 42-base CDR3 DNA is kept, in frame starting at base 1. The germline V gene specifies MGHDK as CDR1 and SYGVNS as CDR2. V sheds 3 bases and J sheds 0 bases, leaving 8 bases between their ends. The source of this sequence is a man in his late teens or twenties in good health. In this chain, TRBV25-1 is recombined with TRBJ1-1, with no reliable assignment of the D segment. Sequencing used blood. Here is the DNA: TGTGCCAGCAGTGATAGAATTATGAACACTGAAGCTTTCTTT. It codes for CASSDRIMNTEAFF.